This paragraph reports one T cell receptor (beta chain). Its antigen is undetermined. The sample comes from a study of T cells after yellow fever vaccination. The CDR3 contains 16 residues. Trimming left V 5 bases short and J 0 bases short, with 16 bases between. Germline loops: CDR1 MDHEN, CDR2 SYDVKM. Overall study results and limits: From the bulk population, abundant clonotypes could contaminate and appear within FACS-sorted repertoires. After the booster, nearly 98% of CD4 and 88% of CD8 primary-response clones were re-detected.

Using its own MiXCR run on the 5' RACE reads, TCRdb lists one record per CDR3 protein. The sample contains nearly 350,000 distinct CDR3 sequences, roughly 8.6% of which appear only once. This sample comprised PBMCs, obtained about 49 days after the first yellow fever vaccination. The chain recombines TRBV28 with TRBJ1-1; D might be TRBD1 (5 bases). The source is a man aged 18 to 29 who received the YFV17D yellow fever vaccine. Here the CDR3 DNA reads TGTGCCAGCAGTCAACTGACAGCCGAAATGAACACTGAAGCTTTCTTT. Translated, it gives CASSQLTAEMNTEAFF.